One sample yielded the 16 T cell receptor beta chains listed below, sequenced in a study of cytomegalovirus exposure and HLA in healthy donors. 13 Jbeta primers and 60 Vbeta primers were used for the PCR. Here immunoSEQ multiplex PCR was the method, and the copy in TCRdb shows in-frame clones only, minus some. Altogether some 190,000 clones are present, roughly four fifths being singletons, with the ten largest covering around 3.3%. Sequencing was carried out using PBMCs. The source is a woman between 25 and 40 years old in good health and CMV-seropositive.

This clone came up once. This rearrangement joins TRBV7-9 to TRBJ2-5; 7 bases line up with TRBD2. The germline CDR1 and CDR2 sequences are SEHNR and FQNEAQ (reference sequence). With V trimmed by 5 bases and J by 5 bases, 11 bases remained unmatched. The CDR3 runs to 15 residues. The chain's CDR3 is CASSQTSLSAETQYF. The CDR3 DNA reads as TGTGCCAGCAGCCAGACTAGCCTGTCGGCGGAGACCCAGTACTTC.

The V gene is TRBV28, the J gene TRBJ2-2, with TRBD1 as a possible D gene (6 bases). This CDR3 comprises 14 residues. Trimming left V 5 bases short and J 7 bases short, with 14 bases between. CDR1 and CDR2 (germline): MDHEN, SYDVKM. DNA of the CDR3: TGTGCCAGCAGTGTGACAGGAGGAGTCGGGGAGCTGTTTTTT. It codes for CASSVTGGVGELFF.

The chain combines TRBV28 with TRBJ2-1; D is uncertain. The CDR3 consists of 12 residues. Germline V gene sequence: CDR1 MDHEN, CDR2 SYDVKM. Trimming cost V 5 bases and J 9 bases, with 11 bases left between them. The CDR3 here is CASSTQPGEQFF. For the CDR3, the DNA is TGTGCCAGCAGTACTCAGCCAGGTGAGCAGTTCTTC.

This clone showed up just a few times. The gene calls are TRBV5-1 and TRBJ2-2; D remains unclear. The germline CDR1 and CDR2 sequences are SGHRS and YFSETQ. This CDR3 contains 14 residues. V lost 3 bases and J 2 bases, leaving 8 bases between the germline ends. For the CDR3, the DNA is TGCGCCAGCAGCTCCGACATTAACACCGGGGAGCTGTTTTTT. It translates to CASSSDINTGELFF.

This clone was observed a handful of times. This chain uses TRBV6-6 with TRBJ1-1, with TRBD1 matching over 7 bases. The CDR3 contains 15 residues. With 0 bases clipped from V and 6 bases from J, the junction kept 7 bases outside the gene matches. Germline CDR1 is MNHNY and CDR2 is SVGAGI (reference sequence). The CDR3: CASSYSGQTIAEAFF. The CDR3 bases are TGTGCCAGCAGTTACTCGGGACAGACTATCGCTGAAGCTTTCTTT.

This chain uses TRBV11-2 with TRBJ2-3; 7 bases are a match to TRBD2. J lost 3 bases, V lost 1 base, and 7 bases had no gene match. CDR3 length: 16 residues. The germline V gene encodes CDR1 SGHAT and CDR2 FQNNGV. CDR3 DNA: TGTGCCAGCAGCTTAGGGGCGGGGGTTAGAACAGATACGCAGTATTTT. Its translation is CASSLGAGVRTDTQYF.

The J gene is TRBJ2-5, the V gene TRBV6-4; D gene uncertain. The closer fit of TRBJ2-7 to the DNA end suggests the J call may be wrong. CDR1 is MRHNA and CDR2 is SNTAGT in the germline V gene. The CDR3 is 15 residues long. The CDR3 protein is CASRHPRRRYYEQYF. CDR3 sequence (DNA): TGTGCCAGCAGACATCCCCGGAGACGATACTACGAGCAGTACTTC.

V is TRBV28 and J is TRBJ1-1, with TRBD1 matching over 11 bases. The V gene end was trimmed by 6 bases and the J gene end by 11 bases; junction bases not matched to a gene: 5. The V gene's germline CDR1 is MDHEN and CDR2 SYDVKM. The CDR3 is 12 residues long. Here the CDR3 reads CASRIGQGAAFF. CDR3 bases: TGTGCCAGCAGGATAGGACAGGGGGCGGCTTTCTTT.

The chain joins TRBV5-1 to TRBJ2-7; D perhaps matches TRBD1 (6 bases). Trimming left V 4 bases short and J 5 bases short, with 10 bases between. The CDR3 has 12 residues. Germline V gene sequence: CDR1 SGHRS, CDR2 YFSETQ. DNA of the CDR3: TGCGCCAGCAGCGTCAGGGGCGACGAGCAGTACTTC. Amino acid sequence: CASSVRGDEQYF.

A few counts support this clone. V usage is TRBV6-1 and J usage is TRBJ1-5, with D unclear. The V end lost 1 base, the J end lost 2 bases, and 12 bases lay between the germline ends. In germline, CDR1 is MNHNS, CDR2 SASEGT. The length of the CDR3 is 16 residues. CDR3 in amino acids: CASSEGEGGGNQPQHF. CDR3 nucleotides: TGTGCCAGCAGTGAAGGGGAGGGAGGAGGCAATCAGCCCCAGCATTTT.

The CDR3 loop reads CASSVGLADMHQQYF. In DNA, the CDR3 is TGTGCCAGCAGCGTGGGACTAGCGGATATGCACCAGCAGTACTTC. The genes are TRBV9 and TRBJ2-7, with 11 bases aligning to TRBD2. Germline V CDR1 and CDR2: SGDLS, YYNGEE. V shed 2 bases, J shed 8 bases, and the junction held 9 bases outside the gene matches. This CDR3 comprises 15 residues.

This clone was counted between two and nine times. The chain combines TRBV18 with TRBJ1-2; 11 nucleotides agree with TRBD1. Unmatched junction bases numbered 13, after V lost 6 bases and J lost 7 bases. The germline V gene encodes CDR1 KGHSH and CDR2 LQKENI. The length of the CDR3 is 16 residues. The CDR3 is CASSPGQGASMGGYTF. The DNA of the CDR3 is TGTGCCAGCTCCCCCGGACAGGGGGCGTCTATGGGTGGCTACACCTTC. The entire variable domain, with the rest obtained from reference TRBV18 and TRBJ1-2, is as follows: NAGVMQNPRHLVRRRGQEARLRCSPMKGHSHVYWYRQLPEEGLKFMVYLQKENIIDESGMPKERFSAEFPKEGPSILRIQQVVRGDSAAYFCASSPGQGASMGGYTFGSGTRLTVV.

The genes are TRBV29-1 and TRBJ2-7; 12 bases agree with TRBD2. Unmatched junction bases numbered 18, after V lost 5 bases and J lost 4 bases. The germline CDR1 and CDR2 sequences are SQVTM and ANQGSEA. CDR3 size: 18 residues. The CDR3 here is CSVTSAGLAGTLGYEQYF. DNA for the CDR3: TGCAGCGTTACCTCCGCGGGACTAGCGGGCACCCTCGGGTACGAGCAGTACTTC.

The chain joins TRBV4-2 to TRBJ2-1; D possibly corresponds to TRBD1 (6 bases). The ends were cut back, 3 bases at V and 5 bases at J, with 20 bases in the middle. CDR1 and CDR2 (germline): LGHNA, YNFKEQ. The CDR3 loop spans 17 amino acids. The chain's CDR3 is CASSQDTDSDAHNEQFF. CDR3 coding DNA: TGTGCCAGCAGCCAGGATACGGACAGCGATGCCCACAATGAGCAGTTCTTC.

With regard to this clone: The germline gene is not matched at one end of the junction; a read error may be the cause. At the DNA level, this CDR3 is encoded by other sequences in the same sample as well. CDR3 coding DNA: TGCGCCAGCAGCGGGACAGGGTTCGAGCAGTACTTC. Amino acid sequence: CASSGTGFEQYF. The chain couples TRBV5-6 to TRBJ2-7, with 9 bases lining up with TRBD1. CDR1 SGHDT and CDR2 YYEEEE come from the germline V gene. The CDR3 extends over 12 amino acids.

The chain couples TRBV12-5 to TRBJ2-1; 8 bases agree with TRBD1. Germline loops: CDR1 LGHNT, CDR2 FRNRAP. The CDR3 totals 16 residues. J lost 9 bases, V lost 2 bases, and 12 bases had no gene match. As DNA, the CDR3 is TGTGCTAGTGGTTTGCCAGGACAGGGAGTGAATTCTGAGCAGTTCTTC. Translating gives CASGLPGQGVNSEQFF.